Listed below are T cell receptor beta chains from one sample, sequenced in a study of long-term antiretroviral therapy in people with HIV. Libraries were prepared by immunoSEQ multiplex PCR; TCRdb keeps only in-frame clonotypes and omits some of them. The sample contains roughly 12,000 clones, around 84% of which appear only once. Source: unsorted PBMCs, taken 1.2 years after starting antiretroviral therapy. The origin of the receptors is a man aged 40-49 years with HIV. CDR3s leave out the opening cysteine and the closing phenylalanine or tryptophan.

V | CDR3
TRBV7-7 | ASSSNRASPLH
TRBV9 | ASSVLADNSPLH
TRBV19 | ASRQAGTEAF
TRBV7-7 | ASSLGGSYNEQF
TRBV25-1 | ASSLTGMNTEAF
TRBV4-3 | ASSQETGFYEQY
TRBV27 | ASSFARGPYEQY
TRBV6-1 | ASSGRLHPSSPLH
TRBV5-4 | ASSLITGGGFTEAF
TRBV7-8 | ASSRLAGNYEQY
TRBV7-9 | ASRRARGEGNTEAF
TRBV30 | AWTPGQGDQPQH
TRBV10-2 | ASSTRHIQGNTEAF
TRBV27 | ASKGQGWNEQY
TRBV19 | ASIQGTSGSSSYNEQF
TRBV5-6 | ASSSIQTNRGISGNTIY
TRBV19 | ASGYRGTYEQY
TRBV6-1 | ASSILAGDSYEQY
TRBV30 | AWERGAGELF
TRBV29-1 | SVDVGQGENEQY
TRBV6-5 | ASSPGAYEQY
TRBV5-1 | ASSLDGINYGYT
TRBV30 | AWSVGNYNSPLH
TRBV19 | ASSEAGSGANVLT
TRBV9 | ASSVEGGPADTQY
TRBV6-6 | ASSYSGRVHEQF
TRBV7-3 | ASSLGLAGGPYNEQF
TRBV10-3 | AINRGGALDTQY
TRBV7-9 | ASSFAGAGELF
TRBV5-1 | ASSSPPGLGTVNTGELF
TRBV2 | ASSEEAKNQPQH
TRBV7-9 | ASSRDTVDYGYT
TRBV5-6 | ASSLSHSTDSPLH
TRBV30 | AWSQGNQPQH
TRBV29-1 | SGIMTGIYGYT
TRBV18 | ASSPLPAGVSNEQF
TRBV6-5 | ASREQGAVTGELF
TRBV5-1 | ASSLGLGGQNSPLH
TRBV6-5 | ASSKEGHLWAF
TRBV21-1 | ASSAHQGAKGYT
TRBV6-4 | ASSEGQNSPLH
TRBV19 | ASSNLGQNYGYT
TRBV7-6 | ASSFRGAYEQY
TRBV9 | ASSVETGVGNTIY
TRBV28 | ASGGGNQPQH
TRBV5-6 | ASSWDANSPLH
TRBV29-1 | SVDGQGTYEQY
TRBV27 | ASRGTPSSYEQY
TRBV19 | ASSLRGSWGGGTDTQY
TRBV7-6 | ASSLGGWNTEAF
TRBV11-2 | ASTPRGGVTDTQY
TRBV6-5 | ASSYSLSNQPQH
TRBV2 | ASSEVGSKASNGYT
TRBV28 | ASSGTRIAVNTGELF
TRBV4-3 | ASSQGGINEQY
TRBV5-6 | ASSPGQGEVTEAF
TRBV4-2 | ASSQPATNEKLF